The entry below describes one TCR beta chain. Its specificity is unknown. The sample belongs to a study of CD4 T cells in relation to SARS-CoV-2 and coronaviruses. Study-wide background: PBMCs were cultured with antigen for roughly nine days before TCR beta sequencing. Crossreactive spike epitopes shared across donors were mapped to their HLA restriction. Study-wide points: In around 67% of donors, memory CD4+ clonotypes crossrecognized SARS-CoV-2 and at least one common cold coronavirus spike.

Assay: immunoSEQ multiplex PCR; the TCRdb copy retains only in-frame clones and omits some. The table records around 25,000 clones, around 76% of them present only once. V was cut by 1 base and J by 0 bases, with 15 bases left in between. The CDR3 is made up of 16 amino acids. The V gene's germline CDR1 is GTSNPN and CDR2 SVGIG (reference sequence). Unexposed donor CD4+ T cells date from about 2010-2019, before the COVID-19 pandemic. Isolation of CD4+ T cells took place after approximately 10 days in culture. Half the medium was replaced with IL-2 medium on days 3 and 7. This sequence was found in a human donor in good health. V and J are TRBV30 and TRBJ1-1; TRBD1 might be the D (6 bases). Sequencing was done on a sample of CD4+ T cells from PBMCs, cultured in vitro. In nucleotides, the CDR3 is TGTGCCTGGAGTGGACAGGCGACTTACCTGAACACTGAAGCTTTCTTT. It translates to CAWSGQATYLNTEAFF.